The following is a T cell receptor (beta chain) sequence with its context. The antigen remains unidentified. V gave up 2 bases and J gave up 3 bases, with 8 bases separating them. The CDR3 has 13 residues. Germline V CDR1 and CDR2: SGHRS, YFSETQ. This entry comes from a study of STAT3 mutations in large granular lymphocyte leukemia. Whole-study findings and limits: At least one immunodominant TCR beta clonotype appeared in every T-cell large granular lymphocyte leukemia patient. In about 30% of the 18 patients, new TCR clonotypes emerged after therapy.

Sequencing was performed with immunoSEQ multiplex PCR; in TCRdb, only in-frame clones are kept and a portion is missing. The sample shows roughly 4,000 clones, about two fifths of them seen only once. Sequenced sample: peripheral blood mononuclear cells. The TCR comes from a man aged 55 to 70 with T-cell large granular lymphocyte leukemia. Some clones in this sample may be carry-over from other donors' samples. The chain couples TRBV5-1 to TRBJ2-5; D is ambiguous. The CDR3 sequence: CASSFQVEETQYF. The CDR3 nucleotides are TGCGCCAGCAGCTTTCAGGTGGAAGAGACCCAGTACTTC.